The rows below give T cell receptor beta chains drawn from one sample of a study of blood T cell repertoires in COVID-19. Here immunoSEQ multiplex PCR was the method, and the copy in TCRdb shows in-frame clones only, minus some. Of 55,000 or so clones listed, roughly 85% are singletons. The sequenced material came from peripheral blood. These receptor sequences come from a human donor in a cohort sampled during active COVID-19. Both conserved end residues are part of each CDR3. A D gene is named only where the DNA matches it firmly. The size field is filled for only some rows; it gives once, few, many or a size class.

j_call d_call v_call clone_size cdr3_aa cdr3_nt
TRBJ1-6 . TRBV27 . CASAPRGGTSPLHF TGTGCCAGCGCCCCACGGGGGGGGACTTCACCCCTCCACTTT
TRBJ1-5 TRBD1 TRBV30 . CAWSPGQGGYQPQHF TGTGCCTGGAGTCCGGGACAGGGTGGGTATCAGCCCCAGCATTTT
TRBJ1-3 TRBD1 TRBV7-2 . CASSKDRRSSGNTIYF TGTGCCAGCAGCAAGGACAGGAGGAGCTCTGGAAACACCATATATTTT
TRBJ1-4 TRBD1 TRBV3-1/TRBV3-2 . CASSQTGSTGTGEKLFF TGTGCCAGCAGCCAAACGGGATCGACAGGGACGGGGGAAAAACTGTTTTTT
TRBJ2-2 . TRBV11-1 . CASSAGRQSNTGELFF TGTGCCAGCAGCGCGGGACGACAATCGAACACCGGGGAGCTGTTTTTT
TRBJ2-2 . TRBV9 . CASSVDPTPAGELFF TGTGCCAGCAGCGTTGATCCAACCCCGGCCGGGGAGCTGTTTTTT
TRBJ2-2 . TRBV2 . CASSERGRNTGELFF TGTGCCAGCAGTGAGAGGGGGAGGAACACCGGGGAGCTGTTTTTT
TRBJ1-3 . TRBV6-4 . CARIRASGNTIYF TGTGCCCGTATCAGGGCCTCTGGAAACACCATATATTTT
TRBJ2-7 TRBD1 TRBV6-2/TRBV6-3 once CASSRSGQPTGEQYF TGTGCCAGCAGTCGTTCGGGACAGCCAACCGGGGAGCAGTACTTC
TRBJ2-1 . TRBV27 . CASSFYTGEDNEQFF TGTGCCAGCAGTTTCTATACGGGAGAAGACAATGAGCAGTTCTTC
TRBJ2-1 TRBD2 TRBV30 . CAWATSGFYNEQFF TGTGCCTGGGCTACTAGCGGGTTTTACAATGAGCAGTTCTTC
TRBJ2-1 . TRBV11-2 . CASSVTGTPDNEQFF TGTGCCAGCAGCGTAACCGGGACTCCCGACAATGAGCAGTTCTTC
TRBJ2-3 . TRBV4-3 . CASSQERTGGGADTQYF TGCGCCAGCAGCCAAGAGCGCACGGGAGGGGGCGCAGATACGCAGTATTTT
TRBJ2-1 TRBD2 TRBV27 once CASSFRLAGVSDEQFF TGTGCCAGCAGTTTCCGACTAGCGGGAGTCAGCGATGAGCAGTTCTTC
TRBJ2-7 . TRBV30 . CAWNRGGAGQKEQYF TGTGCCTGGAATCGAGGGGGTGCGGGCCAAAAGGAGCAGTACTTC
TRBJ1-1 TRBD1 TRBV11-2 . CASSLVGQMNTEAFF TGTGCCAGCAGCTTAGTGGGACAGATGAACACTGAAGCTTTCTTT
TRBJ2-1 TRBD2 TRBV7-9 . CASSRTSGRPRGDNEQFF TGTGCCAGCAGCCGGACTAGCGGGAGGCCAAGGGGGGACAATGAGCAGTTCTTC
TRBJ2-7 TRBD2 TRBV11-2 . CASRQSGRVFEQYF TGTGCCAGCAGACAAAGCGGGAGAGTCTTTGAGCAGTACTTC
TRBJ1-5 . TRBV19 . CASSLQYSNQPQHF TGTGCCAGTAGTTTACAATATAGCAATCAGCCCCAGCATTTT
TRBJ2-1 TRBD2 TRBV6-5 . CASSSGTTLNEQFF TGTGCCAGCAGCTCCGGGACTACGCTCAATGAGCAGTTCTTC
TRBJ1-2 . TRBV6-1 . CASSDRVSGYTF TGTGCCAGCAGTGACAGGGTGAGCGGCTACACCTTC
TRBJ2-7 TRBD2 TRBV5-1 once CASGGGLAGGKTYEQYF TGCGCCAGCGGGGGGGGACTAGCGGGAGGTAAAACCTACGAGCAGTACTTC